This record covers a single TCR beta chain. Its specificity is unknown. This sample was taken from a study of OX40 agonist ivuxolimab in advanced cancers. General study points: The specificity for antigen of the expanded peripheral T cells was not determined.

TCRdb keeps only in-frame clones here, not all; method: immunoSEQ multiplex PCR. Among around 100,000 clones listed, about 88% were seen once. V lost 4 bases, J lost 3 bases, and 14 bases lay in between. CDR1 is SGHNT and CDR2 is YYREEE in the germline V gene (reference sequence). The CDR3 runs to 14 residues. This chain uses TRBV5-4 with TRBJ2-7; no definite D call. The sample in question was CD4+ or CD8+ T cells sorted from blood, obtained in a trial of the OX40 agonist ivuxolimab. The sequence derives from an adult with an advanced solid tumor such as melanoma, head and neck, liver or kidney cancer. For the CDR3, the DNA is TGTGCCAGCAGCCGACCGGGCCAGAGCTACGAGCAGTACTTC. Translating gives CASSRPGQSYEQYF. The whole variable domain, filled in from reference TRBV5-4 and TRBJ2-7, reads ETGVTQSPTHLIKTRGQQVTLRCSSQSGHNTVSWYQQALGQGPQFIFQYYREEENGRGNFPPRFSGLQFPNYSSELNVNALELDDSALYLCASSRPGQSYEQYFGPGTRLTVT.